This T cell receptor beta chain stems from a study of cytomegalovirus exposure and HLA in healthy donors. Study-level findings and limits: The authors enumerated around 150 TCR beta chains as linked to cytomegalovirus. High sensitivity and specificity were reportedly achieved when the classifier diagnosed cytomegalovirus status.

The junction had 8 bases not matched to a gene; V was cut back by 7 bases and J by 4 bases. The CDR3 has 15 residues. The germline CDR1 and CDR2 sequences are WNHNN and SYGVQD (reference sequence). Separation from the roughly 690-subject first cohort characterized the approximately 130-subject validation cohort, to which the donors belonged. Sequenced by immunoSEQ multiplex PCR; TCRdb stores in-frame clones only, minus some. The table shows around 160,000 clones, with around four fifths occurring only once. This clone was picked up one time. Its antigen is not known. The sequence derives from a man aged 30 to 45 in good health and CMV-seropositive. Material: PBMCs. The chain is built from TRBV10-1 and TRBJ2-3; 10 nucleotides line up with TRBD2. The DNA of the CDR3 is TGCGCCAGCATGGGTAGCGGGGGGATATCAGATACGCAGTATTTT. This encodes CASMGSGGISDTQYF.